This T cell receptor beta chain was identified in a study of Graves' ophthalmopathy and Graves' hyperthyroidism. The CDR3 has 13 amino acids. After removal of 5 bases from V and 4 bases from J, the junction contained 2 bases not matched to a gene. Germline V CDR1 and CDR2: DFQATT, SNEGSKA (reference sequence). Amplification targeted the TCR beta CDR3 regions, with RNA transcripts as the source material. After a first-round RT-PCR with HTBI primers, a second-round multiplex PCR was run. From the multiplex PCR reads, TCRdb called clonotypes with MiXCR, one entry per CDR3 protein. Among about 660,000 distinct CDR3 sequences, roughly 41% were seen once, and the ten largest hold over 2.5%. Study-wide findings and caveats: Blood was where most expanded thyroid clonotypes above 0.001 frequency also turned up.

This clonotype was seen at least ten times. As yet, its antigen is unknown. Patients were excluded if they had other autoimmune diseases or uncontrolled infections, and likewise if pregnancy or lactation applied. The chain uses TRBV20-1 and TRBJ2-5; 12 bases fit TRBD2. The sample comprised peripheral blood. This receptor was obtained from an adult man with Graves' ophthalmopathy. The CDR3 sequence: CSAGTSGLETQYF. The CDR3 nucleotides read TGCAGTGCTGGGACTAGCGGGCTAGAGACCCAGTACTTC.